This T cell receptor (beta chain) comes out of a study of T-cell memory formation after mild COVID-19. V shed 4 bases and J 4 bases; nucleotides not matched to a gene: 4. This CDR3 has 15 amino acids. From germline, CDR1 is SGHTA and CDR2 FQGNSA. TCRdb independently ran MiXCR on the 5' RACE reads; one entry per CDR3 protein. The sample has about 390,000 distinct CDR3 sequences, roughly 15% seen once. The sequence was obtained from a man between 18 and 29 years old who had mild COVID-19 (a few samples of this study predate the infection). Cell type and time point are not known. The sample was PBMCs or a T cell subset sorted from them (not recorded which). J is TRBJ2-2 and V is TRBV7-2; TRBD1 matches at 9 bases. CDR3 loop: CASSWTGVGTGELFF. The CDR3 DNA reads as TGTGCCAGCAGCTGGACAGGGGTGGGCACCGGGGAGCTGTTTTTT. The variable domain in full, with the rest retrieved from reference TRBV7-2 and TRBJ2-2, is GAGVSQSPSNKVTEKGKDVELRCDPISGHTALYWYRQSLGQGLEFLIYFQGNSAPDKSGLPSDRFSAERTGGSVSTLTIQRTQQEDSAVYLCASSWTGVGTGELFFGEGSRLTVL.